This entry describes one TCR beta chain. The data derive from a study of blood T cell repertoires in COVID-19. On the study more broadly: The United States, Italy and Spain supplied acute and convalescent COVID-19 samples. T cells, B-cell-depleted T cells, or PBMCs supplied cDNA or gDNA.

In the source study's methods: Estimated nucleated cell counts came from reference gene primer amplification. Clones were sequenced by immunoSEQ multiplex PCR, and TCRdb holds only the in-frame ones, with some missing. The V and J calls and the clone size are those of that table, but D and trimming were determined from the DNA. This table holds about 45,000 clones, approximately 80% found once. V shed 3 bases and J 10 bases; nucleotides not matched to a gene: 6. There are 13 residues in the CDR3. From germline, CDR1 is SGHTA and CDR2 FQGNSA. This rearrangement joins TRBV7-2 to TRBJ2-1; 7 bases are a match to TRBD2. This clonotype was sampled from a man in his 70s with acute or convalescent COVID-19. The specimen sequenced was peripheral blood. In DNA form, the CDR3 reads TGTGCCAGCAGCTTTACTAGCGTCGGAGAGCAGTTCTTC. Amino acid sequence: CASSFTSVGEQFF.